Listed below are T cell receptor beta chains from one sample, sequenced in a study of identical twins. TCRdb reprocessed the 5' RACE reads with MiXCR, giving one entry per CDR3 protein. The repertoire holds 550,000 to 700,000 distinct CDR3 sequences, with 20% to 25% as singletons. The sample was also reused in another study, on T cells expressing NK-cell markers.

The sample comprised PBMCs. The receptor set was obtained from a woman younger than 30 in good health. Each CDR3 is given with its conserved first and last residue. Each record gives: CDR3 length, J gene, V gene, D gene, clone size, CDR3 DNA, CDR3 protein. The D gene is left open where the match is weak. Clone size is given for some rows only: seen once, a few or many times, or a class if the clone is expanded.

len: 11
j_gene: TRBJ2-2
v_gene: TRBV12-3/TRBV12-4
d_gene: NA
abundance: NA
CDR3nt: TGTGCCAGCGTAATCACCGGGGAGCTGTTTTTT
CDR3aa: CASVITGELFF

len: 14
j_gene: TRBJ1-1
v_gene: TRBV5-1
d_gene: NA
abundance: NA
CDR3nt: TGCGCCAGCAGCTCTATGTGGGGGAACACTGAAGCTTTCTTT
CDR3aa: CASSSMWGNTEAFF

len: 15
j_gene: TRBJ1-1
v_gene: TRBV20-1
d_gene: NA
abundance: NA
CDR3nt: TGCAGTGCTAGACCAAAAATACAGGGAGGAGGTGAAGCTTTCTTT
CDR3aa: CSARPKIQGGGEAFF

len: 10
j_gene: TRBJ2-7
v_gene: TRBV20-1
d_gene: TRBD2
abundance: NA
CDR3nt: TGCAGTGCTGAGCGGGAGAGGAAGTACTTC
CDR3aa: CSAERERKYF

len: 16
j_gene: TRBJ2-5
v_gene: TRBV7-2
d_gene: TRBD1
abundance: few
CDR3nt: TGTGCCAGCAGCTTATCGAAGGGGGCAGGACAAGAGACCCAGTACTTC
CDR3aa: CASSLSKGAGQETQYF

len: 13
j_gene: TRBJ1-2
v_gene: TRBV11-2
d_gene: NA
abundance: NA
CDR3nt: TGTGCCAGCAGCTTTAAGGGCTACTATGGCTACACCTTC
CDR3aa: CASSFKGYYGYTF

len: 13
j_gene: TRBJ2-7
v_gene: TRBV20-1
d_gene: TRBD1
abundance: many
CDR3nt: TGCAGTGCTAGACTTCAGGGGGTGGACGAGCAGTACTTC
CDR3aa: CSARLQGVDEQYF

len: 16
j_gene: TRBJ2-1
v_gene: TRBV9
d_gene: TRBD2
abundance: many
CDR3nt: TGTGCCAGCAGCGTAGAGCCTAGCGGATTTCCCAATGAGCAGTTCTTC
CDR3aa: CASSVEPSGFPNEQFF

len: 15
j_gene: TRBJ2-5
v_gene: TRBV5-1
d_gene: TRBD1
abundance: NA
CDR3nt: TGCGCCAGCAGCTTTCGGGACAGGGAACGAGAGACCCAGTACTTC
CDR3aa: CASSFRDRERETQYF

len: 15
j_gene: TRBJ2-3
v_gene: TRBV20-1
d_gene: TRBD2
abundance: NA
CDR3nt: TGCAGTGCGTACCCGGGACTAGCGGGAGTCGATACGCAGTATTTT
CDR3aa: CSAYPGLAGVDTQYF

len: 12
j_gene: TRBJ2-3
v_gene: TRBV20-1
d_gene: TRBD2
abundance: many
CDR3nt: TGCAGTTTAAGGCGGGGGGCAGATACGCAGTATTTT
CDR3aa: CSLRRGADTQYF